One and the same sample provided the 23 T cell receptor beta chains below, sequenced in a study of spatial heterogeneity in lung cancer. TCRdb called the 5' RACE reads again in MiXCR, with one record for every CDR3 protein. The table has fewer than 4,500 distinct CDR3 sequences, 6% to 7.5% seen once. Described time point: sample taken at primary tumor resection. Their antigens remain unidentified. General study points: How many expanded intratumoral alpha and beta TCRs were present tracked the tumor mutation count, which was a count of nonsynonymous mutations.

Sequences were derived from lung tumor tissue, sampled at surgery. These receptor sequences come from a male donor with early-stage non-small cell lung cancer.

This clonotype was seen repeatedly, ten times or more. The chain combines TRBV10-3 with TRBJ2-1, with TRBD2 as a possible D gene (5 bases). The germline V gene has CDR1 ENHRY and CDR2 SYGVKD. V lost 4 bases and J 0 bases, leaving 13 bases between the germline ends. This CDR3 spans 16 amino acids. The CDR3 sequence: CAISGARDSSYNEQFF. For the CDR3, the DNA is TGTGCCATCAGTGGGGCTCGGGATAGCTCCTACAATGAGCAGTTCTTC.

This clonotype is termed medium-sized. The chain links TRBV12-3 or TRBV12-4 to TRBJ2-3; D perhaps matches TRBD1 (6 bases). V gave up 3 bases and J gave up 2 bases, with 12 bases separating them. The CDR3 runs 15 residues. The CDR3 loop is CASSFERQATDTQYF. The CDR3 DNA sequence: TGTGCCAGCAGTTTTGAGAGACAGGCCACAGATACGCAGTATTTT.

This clonotype was counted ten times or more. The rearrangement joins TRBV18 to TRBJ1-3; 7 positions match TRBD1. Losses at the gene ends were 3 bases for V and 0 bases for J; bases not matched to a gene: 5. CDR1 KGHSH and CDR2 LQKENI come from the germline V gene. This CDR3 contains 16 residues. The CDR3 nucleotides are TGTGCCAGCTCACCCTCCGACAGGGTCTCTGGAAACACCATATATTTT. It specifies CASSPSDRVSGNTIYF.

This clonotype has a count of ten or more. J is TRBJ2-3 and V is TRBV7-9; 8 bases agree with TRBD2. CDR3 length: 16 amino acids. Looked up from germline, CDR1 is SEHNR and CDR2 is FQNEAQ (reference sequence). The J segment lost 0 bases and the V segment lost 4 bases, leaving 6 bases of the junction unmatched. CDR3 sequence (DNA): TGTGCCAGCAGCTCCTACACTAGCGGCAGCACAGATACGCAGTATTTT. Translation gives CASSSYTSGSTDTQYF.

Comments on this clonotype: A much larger clone differs by one base, so this may be a read error. This rearrangement joins TRBV2 to TRBJ2-5; possible D gene TRBD1, 5 bases. The length of the CDR3 is 13 residues. Germline CDR1 SNHLY, CDR2 FYNNEI. In DNA form, the CDR3 reads TGTGCCAGCAGTCGACAGCTCCAAGAGACCCAGCACTTC. It is translated as CASSRQLQETQHF.

Only a few counts were recorded for this clonotype. The chain is built from TRBV30 and TRBJ2-7, with TRBD1 matching over 9 bases. CDR3 size: 12 residues. Germline trimming cut 4 bases from V and 8 bases from J; bases unmatched to any gene: 6. The germline V gene encodes CDR1 GTSNPN and CDR2 SVGIG (reference sequence). CDR3 loop: CAWTQTGGKQYF. CDR3 coding DNA: TGTGCCTGGACTCAAACAGGGGGCAAGCAGTACTTC.

This clonotype ranks as medium-sized. Here the CDR3 reads CASSLGLAGAPNTKELFF. In DNA form, the CDR3 reads TGCGCCAGCAGCTTGGGTCTAGCGGGGGCTCCGAACACCAAGGAGCTGTTTTTT. This sequence joins TRBV5-1 and TRBJ2-2, with 10 nucleotides matching TRBD2. Germline loops: CDR1 SGHRS, CDR2 YFSETQ. Unmatched junction bases numbered 15, after V lost 0 bases and J lost 10 bases. This CDR3 contains 18 residues.

In DNA, the CDR3 is TGTGCCATCAGAGAGGCTCGGACAGGGGAAAATTACGAGCAGTACTTC. Translation: CAIREARTGENYEQYF. This chain connects TRBV10-3 to TRBJ2-7; 9 bases are a match to TRBD1. CDR3 size: 16 residues. J gave up 4 bases and V 6 bases, and 13 bases lay outside the gene matches. Germline CDR1 is ENHRY and CDR2 is SYGVKD.

This clonotype was counted ten times or more. This chain uses TRBV29-1 with TRBJ2-1; 9 nucleotides align to TRBD1. Germline V gives CDR1 SQVTM, CDR2 ANQGSEA. The CDR3 consists of 14 residues. Losses at the gene ends were 1 base for V and 10 bases for J; bases not matched to a gene: 8. The CDR3 nucleotides are TGCAGCGTTGAAGGACAGGGGGTTTCTACCGAGCAGTTCTTC. Protein: CSVEGQGVSTEQFF.

This clonotype has a count of ten or more. The CDR3 spells CASSLEDTQYF. The CDR3 DNA follows: TGTGCCAGCAGCTTAGAAGATACGCAGTATTTT. J is TRBJ2-3 and V is TRBV11-2; D unresolved. Per germline, CDR1 SGHAT and CDR2 FQNNGV. This CDR3 contains 11 residues. V was shortened by 0 bases and J by 5 bases, with 0 bases between the two germline ends.

In this sample, this clonotype turned up many times. V and J are TRBV11-2 and TRBJ2-7; D remains ambiguous. Germline V lookup: CDR1 SGHAT, CDR2 FQNNGV. Trimming shortened V by 1 base and J by 7 bases, and 14 bases separated the two germline ends. The CDR3 extends over 14 amino acids. For the CDR3, the DNA is TGTGCCAGCAGCTTAGGGCAGTCCTACGGGGAGCAGTACTTC. As protein: CASSLGQSYGEQYF.

Details on this clonotype: Just one base apart from a much larger clone, this may be a read error. The rearrangement uses TRBV7-3 and TRBJ2-1, with TRBD2 matching over 8 bases. This CDR3 has 15 amino acids. Germline loops: CDR1 SGHTA, CDR2 FQGTGA. This CDR3 reads CACSSSGGPGNEQFF. In nucleotides, the CDR3 is TGTGCCTGCAGCTCCTCGGGAGGGCCGGGGAATGAGCAGTTCTTC.

This clonotype was detected ten times or more. This chain uses TRBV2 with TRBJ2-5; TRBD1 might be the D (6 bases). Germline V gene sequence: CDR1 SNHLY, CDR2 FYNNEI. V lost 6 bases and J 0 bases, leaving 8 bases between the germline ends. This CDR3 is 13 amino acids long. CDR3 sequence: CASSGTYQETQYF. For the CDR3, the DNA is TGTGCCAGCAGCGGGACATACCAAGAGACCCAGTACTTC.

This clonotype was detected ten times or more. The chain is built from TRBV20-1 and TRBJ2-3, with 9 bases lining up with TRBD1. This CDR3 contains 15 residues. Germline values: CDR1 DFQATT, CDR2 SNEGSKA (reference sequence). V was pared by 4 bases and J by 4 bases, with 9 bases of the junction left unmatched. CDR3 protein: CSANPRDRVADTQYF. In DNA, the CDR3 is TGCAGTGCTAACCCGAGGGACAGGGTTGCAGATACGCAGTATTTT.

The sample holds a few counts of this clonotype. The chain couples TRBV2 to TRBJ1-2, with 9 bases matching TRBD1. Looked up from germline, CDR1 is SNHLY and CDR2 is FYNNEI. CDR3 length: 14 residues. Trimming took 8 bases from V and 3 from J; bases not matched to a gene: 7. DNA of the CDR3: TGTGCCAGCCAAGGGACAGGGCGGGACTATGGCTACACCTTC. Amino acid sequence: CASQGTGRDYGYTF.

By share, this clonotype counts as medium-sized. The chain uses TRBV12-3 or TRBV12-4 and TRBJ1-3, with no clear D. CDR3 size: 16 residues. V dropped 1 base and J dropped 4 bases, with 14 bases sitting between them. The CDR3 DNA is TGTGCCAGCAGTTTAGGAGGGCTGGAGACAGGAAACACCATATATTTT. Translation: CASSLGGLETGNTIYF.

This clonotype showed up many times. The chain carries TRBV20-1 and TRBJ2-3, with a tentative D call TRBD1 (5 bases). The CDR3 has 13 residues. Trimming took off 5 bases at V and 7 bases at J, with 16 bases between the two ends. Germline V gives CDR1 DFQATT, CDR2 SNEGSKA (reference sequence). Here the CDR3 DNA reads TGCAGTGCTGGGAAATCAAAGGGGTATACGCAGTATTTT. Protein: CSAGKSKGYTQYF.

This clonotype has ten or more counts. The chain couples TRBV19 to TRBJ2-5; D not certain. CDR3 size: 13 residues. The germline CDR1 and CDR2 sequences are LNHDA and SQIVND (reference sequence). V gave up 4 bases and J gave up 1 base, with 7 bases separating them. The CDR3 region is CASSRRFQETQYF. The CDR3 DNA reads TGTGCCAGTAGTAGAAGGTTCCAAGAGACCCAGTACTTC.

In its sample, this clonotype ranks as medium-sized (0.01 to 0.1%). The chain links TRBV4-3 to TRBJ1-2, with D perhaps matching TRBD1 (5 bases). Germline-derived CDR1 and CDR2 are LGHNA and YSLEER. Trimming took off 0 bases at V and 8 bases at J, with 10 bases between the two ends. The CDR3 runs 13 residues. CDR3 nucleotide sequence: TGCGCCAGCAGCCAAGAGGGGGGGATAGGCTACACCTTC. Amino acids: CASSQEGGIGYTF.

This clonotype showed up many times. The chain is built from TRBV4-2 and TRBJ2-5; D remains unclear. Germline assignment: CDR1 LGHNA and CDR2 YNFKEQ. The CDR3 has 14 amino acids. V lost 0 bases to trimming and J lost 9 bases, with 14 bases between them. The CDR3 reads CASSQDPQTLAQYF. CDR3 sequence (DNA): TGTGCCAGCAGCCAAGATCCCCAGACTTTAGCCCAGTACTTC.

This clonotype was recorded many times. The rearrangement links TRBV3-1 to TRBJ1-3, with D hard to call. The V end lost 4 bases, the J end lost 4 bases, and 8 bases lay between the germline ends. The CDR3 extends over 13 amino acids. Germline CDR1 reads LGHDT; CDR2 reads YNNKEL (reference sequence). The CDR3 region has the DNA TGTGCCAGCAGCCCCACGGTAGGAAACACCATATATTTT. This gives the protein CASSPTVGNTIYF.

This clonotype was observed at least ten times. The V call is TRBV29-1, the J call TRBJ1-2; 11 nucleotides align to TRBD1. V gave up 4 bases and J gave up 6 bases; unmatched junction bases: 4. CDR3 size: 13 residues. The germline gives CDR1 SQVTM, CDR2 ANQGSEA. The CDR3 DNA reads as TGCAGCGTTGGGACAGGGGGCGCCAATGGCTACACCTTC. Translating gives CSVGTGGANGYTF.

The CDR3 DNA sequence: TGTGCCAGCAGTGATAATCCAGGGGGAAGCAATCAGCCCCAGCATTTT. Translated, it gives CASSDNPGGSNQPQHF. The chain recombines TRBV2 with TRBJ1-5; TRBD1 aligns across 7 bases. This CDR3 is 16 amino acids long. Germline CDR1 reads SNHLY; CDR2 reads FYNNEI. V dropped 3 bases and J dropped 1; count of bases not matched to a gene: 6.